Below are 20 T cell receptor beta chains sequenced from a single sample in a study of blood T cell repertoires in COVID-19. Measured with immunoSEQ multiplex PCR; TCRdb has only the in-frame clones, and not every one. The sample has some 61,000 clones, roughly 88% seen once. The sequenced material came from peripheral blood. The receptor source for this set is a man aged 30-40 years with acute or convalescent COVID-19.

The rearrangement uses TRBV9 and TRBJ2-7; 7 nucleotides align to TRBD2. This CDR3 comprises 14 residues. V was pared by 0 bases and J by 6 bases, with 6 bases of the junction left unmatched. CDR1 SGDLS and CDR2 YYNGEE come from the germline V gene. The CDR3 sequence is CASSVEGGISEQYF. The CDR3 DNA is TGTGCCAGCAGCGTAGAGGGAGGGATAAGCGAGCAGTACTTC.

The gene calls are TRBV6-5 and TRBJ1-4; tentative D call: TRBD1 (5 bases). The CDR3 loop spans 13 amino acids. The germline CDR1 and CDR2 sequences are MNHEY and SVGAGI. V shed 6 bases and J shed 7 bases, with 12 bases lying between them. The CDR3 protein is CASREPGGEKLFF. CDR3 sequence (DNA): TGTGCCAGCAGAGAGCCGGGGGGTGAAAAACTGTTTTTT.

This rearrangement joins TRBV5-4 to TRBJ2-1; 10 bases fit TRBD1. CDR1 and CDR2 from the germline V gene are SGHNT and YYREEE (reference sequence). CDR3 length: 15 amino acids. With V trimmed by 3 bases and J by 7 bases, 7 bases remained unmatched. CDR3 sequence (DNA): TGTGCCAGCAGCTCCCCGGGACAGGGGCTTAATGAGCAGTTCTTC. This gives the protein CASSSPGQGLNEQFF. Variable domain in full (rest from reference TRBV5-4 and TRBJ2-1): ETGVTQSPTHLIKTRGQQVTLRCSSQSGHNTVSWYQQALGQGPQFIFQYYREEENGRGNFPPRFSGLQFPNYSSELNVNALELDDSALYLCASSSPGQGLNEQFFGPGTRLTVL.

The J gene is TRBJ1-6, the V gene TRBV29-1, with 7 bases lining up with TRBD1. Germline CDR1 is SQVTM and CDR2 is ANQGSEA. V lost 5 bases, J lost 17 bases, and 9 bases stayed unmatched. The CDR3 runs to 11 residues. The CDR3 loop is CSVFTGEDFHF. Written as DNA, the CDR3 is TGCAGCGTTTTTACAGGGGAAGATTTCCACTTT.

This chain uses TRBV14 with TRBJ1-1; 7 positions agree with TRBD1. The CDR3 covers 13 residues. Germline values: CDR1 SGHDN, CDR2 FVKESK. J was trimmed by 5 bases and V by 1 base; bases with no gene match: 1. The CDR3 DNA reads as TGTGCCAGCAGCCAAGTCAGGGGGACTGAAGCTTTCTTT. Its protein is CASSQVRGTEAFF.

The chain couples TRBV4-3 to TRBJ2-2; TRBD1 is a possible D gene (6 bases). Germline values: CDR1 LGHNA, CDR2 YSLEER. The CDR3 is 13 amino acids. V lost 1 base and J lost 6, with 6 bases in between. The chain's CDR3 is CASSQGQAGELFF. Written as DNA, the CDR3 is TGCGCCAGCAGCCAAGGACAGGCCGGGGAGCTGTTTTTT.

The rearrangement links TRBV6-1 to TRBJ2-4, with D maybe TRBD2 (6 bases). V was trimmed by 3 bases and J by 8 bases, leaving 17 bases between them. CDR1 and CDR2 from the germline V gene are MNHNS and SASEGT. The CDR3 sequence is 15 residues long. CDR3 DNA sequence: TGTGCCAGCAGTGACCGGCCCTCCGGGGAGGACATTCAGTACTTC. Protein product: CASSDRPSGEDIQYF.

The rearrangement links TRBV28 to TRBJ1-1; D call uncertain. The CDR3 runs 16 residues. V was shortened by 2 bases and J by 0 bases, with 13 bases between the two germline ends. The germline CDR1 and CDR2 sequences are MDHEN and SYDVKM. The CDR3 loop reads CASSLPNPGMNTEAFF. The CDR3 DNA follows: TGTGCCAGCAGTTTACCCAACCCCGGGATGAACACTGAAGCTTTCTTT.

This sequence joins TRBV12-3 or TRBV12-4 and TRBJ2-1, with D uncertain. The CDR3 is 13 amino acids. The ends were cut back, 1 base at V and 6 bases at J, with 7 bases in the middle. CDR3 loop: CASSLVSSNEQFF. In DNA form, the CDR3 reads TGTGCCAGCAGTTTAGTCTCCAGCAATGAGCAGTTCTTC.

The CDR3 here is CASSRDRKYEQYF. CDR3 DNA: TGTGCCAGCAGTCGGGACAGGAAATACGAGCAGTACTTC. J is TRBJ2-7 and V is TRBV5-4; 8 positions agree with TRBD1. Per germline, CDR1 SGHNT and CDR2 YYREEE (reference sequence). The CDR3 spans 13 residues. V shed 5 bases and J 4 bases; nucleotides not matched to a gene: 5.

CDR3 amino acids: CASSPGLANNEQFF. The CDR3 DNA reads TGTGCCAGCTCCCCGGGACTAGCGAACAATGAGCAGTTCTTC. The chain has TRBV18 and TRBJ2-1; TRBD2 matches 10 bases. This CDR3 has 14 residues. V dropped 6 bases and J dropped 5; count of bases not matched to a gene: 4. Germline V lookup: CDR1 KGHSH, CDR2 LQKENI. Complete variable domain (other parts from reference TRBV18 and TRBJ2-1): NAGVMQNPRHLVRRRGQEARLRCSPMKGHSHVYWYRQLPEEGLKFMVYLQKENIIDESGMPKERFSAEFPKEGPSILRIQQVVRGDSAAYFCASSPGLANNEQFFGPGTRLTVL.

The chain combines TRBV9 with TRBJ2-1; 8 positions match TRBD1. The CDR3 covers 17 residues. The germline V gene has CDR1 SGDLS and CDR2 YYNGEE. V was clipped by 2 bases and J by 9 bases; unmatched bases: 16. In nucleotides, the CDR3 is TGTGCCAGCAGCGTTGACACTGGACAGGGCAAAGGTAGTGAGCAGTTCTTC. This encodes CASSVDTGQGKGSEQFF. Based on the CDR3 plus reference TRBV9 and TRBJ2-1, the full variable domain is DSGVTQTPKHLITATGQRVTLRCSPRSGDLSVYWYQQSLDQGLQFLIQYYNGEERAKGNILERFSAQQFPDLHSELNLSSLELGDSALYFCASSVDTGQGKGSEQFFGPGTRLTVL.

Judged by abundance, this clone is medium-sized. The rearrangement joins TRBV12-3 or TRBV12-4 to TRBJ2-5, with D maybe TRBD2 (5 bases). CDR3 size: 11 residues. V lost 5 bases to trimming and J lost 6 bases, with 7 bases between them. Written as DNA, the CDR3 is TGTGCCAGCAGTCCCGGGAAGACCCAGTACTTC. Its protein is CASSPGKTQYF.

The CDR3 DNA follows: TGTGCCAGTAGTTTTACGGGGGGCAATCAGCCCCAGCATTTT. It translates to CASSFTGGNQPQHF. The chain has TRBV19 and TRBJ1-5, with D maybe TRBD1 (5 bases). This CDR3 is 14 amino acids long. Per the germline V gene, CDR1 is LNHDA and CDR2 is SQIVND (reference sequence). V lost 5 bases to trimming and J lost 2 bases, with 10 bases between them. Together with reference TRBV19 and TRBJ1-5, the CDR3 gives the full variable domain: DGGITQSPKYLFRKEGQNVTLSCEQNLNHDAMYWYRQDPGQGLRLIYYSQIVNDFQKGDIAEGYSVSREKKESFPLTVTSAQKNPTAFYLCASSFTGGNQPQHFGDGTRLSIL.

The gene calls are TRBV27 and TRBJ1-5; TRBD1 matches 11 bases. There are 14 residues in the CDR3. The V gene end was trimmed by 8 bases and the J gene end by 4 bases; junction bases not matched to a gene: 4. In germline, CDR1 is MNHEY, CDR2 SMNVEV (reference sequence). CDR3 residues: CASAGQGANQPQHF. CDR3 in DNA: TGTGCCAGCGCCGGACAGGGGGCGAATCAGCCCCAGCATTTT.

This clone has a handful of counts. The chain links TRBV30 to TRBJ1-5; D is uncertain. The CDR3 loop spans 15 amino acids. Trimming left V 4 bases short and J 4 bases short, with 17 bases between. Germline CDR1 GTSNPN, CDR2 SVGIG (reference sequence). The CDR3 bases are TGTGCCTGGAATGAGGGTCACAACCTTAATCAGCCCCAGCATTTT. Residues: CAWNEGHNLNQPQHF. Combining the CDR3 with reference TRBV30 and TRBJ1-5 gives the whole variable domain SQTIHQWPATLVQPVGSPLSLECTVEGTSNPNLYWYRQAAGRGLQLLFYSVGIGQISSEVPQNLSASRPQDRQFILSSKKLLLSDSGFYLCAWNEGHNLNQPQHFGDGTRLSIL.

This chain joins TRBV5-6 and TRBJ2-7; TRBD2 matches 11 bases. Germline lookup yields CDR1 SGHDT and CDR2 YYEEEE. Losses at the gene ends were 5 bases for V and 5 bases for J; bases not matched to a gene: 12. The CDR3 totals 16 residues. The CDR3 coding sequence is TGTGCCAGCAGATTACTTAGCGGGAGGGCCACCCACGAGCAGTACTTC. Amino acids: CASRLLSGRATHEQYF.

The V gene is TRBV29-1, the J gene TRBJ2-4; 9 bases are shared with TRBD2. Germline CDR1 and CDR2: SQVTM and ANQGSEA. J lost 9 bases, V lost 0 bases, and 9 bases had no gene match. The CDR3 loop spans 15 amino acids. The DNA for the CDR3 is TGCAGCGTTGAAGATGGTAGCGGGAGTCGGGGCATTCAGTACTTC. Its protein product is CSVEDGSGSRGIQYF.

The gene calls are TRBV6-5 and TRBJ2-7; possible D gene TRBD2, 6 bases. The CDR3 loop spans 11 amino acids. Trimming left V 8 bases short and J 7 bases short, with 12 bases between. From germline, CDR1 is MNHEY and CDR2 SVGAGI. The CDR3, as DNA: TGTGCCAGCTACGGAGGGCTTGAGCAGTACTTC. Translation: CASYGGLEQYF.

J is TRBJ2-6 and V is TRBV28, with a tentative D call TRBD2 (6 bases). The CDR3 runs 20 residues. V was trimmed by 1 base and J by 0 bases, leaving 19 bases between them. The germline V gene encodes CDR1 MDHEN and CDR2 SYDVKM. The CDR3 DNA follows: TGTGCCAGCAGTTTATTTGGGGGGACCGATACTTTCTCTGGGGCCAACGTCCTGACTTTC. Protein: CASSLFGGTDTFSGANVLTF.